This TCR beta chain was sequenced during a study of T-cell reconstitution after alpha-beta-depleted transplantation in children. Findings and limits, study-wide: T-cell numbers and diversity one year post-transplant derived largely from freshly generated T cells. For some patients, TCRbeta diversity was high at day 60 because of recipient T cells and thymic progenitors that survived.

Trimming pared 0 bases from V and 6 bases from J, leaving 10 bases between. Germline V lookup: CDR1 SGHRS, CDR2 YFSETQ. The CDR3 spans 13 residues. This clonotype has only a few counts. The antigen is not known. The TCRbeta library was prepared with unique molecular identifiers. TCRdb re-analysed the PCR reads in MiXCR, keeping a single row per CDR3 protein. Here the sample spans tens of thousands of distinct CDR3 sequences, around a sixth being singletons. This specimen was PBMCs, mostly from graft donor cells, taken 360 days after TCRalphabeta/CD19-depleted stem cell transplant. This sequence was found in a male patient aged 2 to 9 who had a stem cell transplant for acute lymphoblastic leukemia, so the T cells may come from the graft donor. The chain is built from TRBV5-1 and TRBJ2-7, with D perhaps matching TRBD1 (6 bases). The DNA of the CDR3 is TGCGCCAGCAGCTTGGAACAGGGCGCCGAGCAGTACTTC. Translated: CASSLEQGAEQYF.